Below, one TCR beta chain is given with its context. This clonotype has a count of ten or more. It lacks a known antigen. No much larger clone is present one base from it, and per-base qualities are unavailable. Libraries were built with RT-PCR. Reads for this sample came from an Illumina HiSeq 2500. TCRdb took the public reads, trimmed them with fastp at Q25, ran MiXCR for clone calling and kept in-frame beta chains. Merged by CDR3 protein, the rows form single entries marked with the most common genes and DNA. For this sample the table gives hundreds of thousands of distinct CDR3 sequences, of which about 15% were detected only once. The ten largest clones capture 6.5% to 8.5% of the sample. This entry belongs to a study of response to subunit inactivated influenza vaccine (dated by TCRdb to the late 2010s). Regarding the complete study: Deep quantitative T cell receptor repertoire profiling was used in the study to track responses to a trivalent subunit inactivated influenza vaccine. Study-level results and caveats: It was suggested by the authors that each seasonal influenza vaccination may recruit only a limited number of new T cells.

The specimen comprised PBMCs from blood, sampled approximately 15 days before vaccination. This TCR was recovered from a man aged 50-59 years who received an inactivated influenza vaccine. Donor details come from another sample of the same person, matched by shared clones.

At the DNA level, the sequence is TGTGCCAGCAGCCACCCCAACTACAGAGAGACCCAGTACTTC. It encodes CASSHPNYRETQYF. In this chain, TRBV3-1 is recombined with TRBJ2-5; the D gene assignment is ambiguous. V was cut back by 3 bases and J by 4 bases, leaving a gap of 12 bases between them. The CDR3 contains 14 residues, cysteine and phenylalanine counted. Of the read, only the CDR3 DNA is kept; its 42 bases are in frame from base 1. The germline V gene (reference sequence) yields LGHDT for CDR1 and YNNKEL for CDR2.